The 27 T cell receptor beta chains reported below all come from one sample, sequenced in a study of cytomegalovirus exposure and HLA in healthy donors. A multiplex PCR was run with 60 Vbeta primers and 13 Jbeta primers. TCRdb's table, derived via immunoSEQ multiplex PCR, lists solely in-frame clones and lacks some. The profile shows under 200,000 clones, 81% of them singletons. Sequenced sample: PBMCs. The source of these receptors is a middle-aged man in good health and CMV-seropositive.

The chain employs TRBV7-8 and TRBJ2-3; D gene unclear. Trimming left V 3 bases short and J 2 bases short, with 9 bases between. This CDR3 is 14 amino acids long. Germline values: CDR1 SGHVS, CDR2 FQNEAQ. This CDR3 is CASSFFGDTDTQYF. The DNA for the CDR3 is TGTGCCAGCAGCTTCTTCGGTGACACAGATACGCAGTATTTT.

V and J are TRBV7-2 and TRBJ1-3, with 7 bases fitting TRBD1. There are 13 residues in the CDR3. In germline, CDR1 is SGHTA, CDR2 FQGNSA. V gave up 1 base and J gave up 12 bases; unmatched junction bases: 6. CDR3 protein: CASSLEGGRSIYF. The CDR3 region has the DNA TGTGCCAGCAGCTTAGAAGGGGGCAGGAGCATATATTTT.

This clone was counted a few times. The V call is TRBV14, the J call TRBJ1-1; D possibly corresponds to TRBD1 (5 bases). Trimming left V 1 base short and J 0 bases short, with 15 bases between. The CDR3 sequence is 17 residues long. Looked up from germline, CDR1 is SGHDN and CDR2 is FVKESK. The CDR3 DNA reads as TGTGCCAGCAGCCAAGGGGCAGGGCCTCTTATGAACACTGAAGCTTTCTTT. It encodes CASSQGAGPLMNTEAFF.

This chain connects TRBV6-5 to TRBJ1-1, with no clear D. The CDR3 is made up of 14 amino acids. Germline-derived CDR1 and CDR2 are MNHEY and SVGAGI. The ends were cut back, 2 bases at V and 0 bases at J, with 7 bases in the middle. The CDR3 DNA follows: TGTGCCAGCAGTTACGCGGCTGTGAACACTGAAGCTTTCTTT. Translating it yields CASSYAAVNTEAFF.

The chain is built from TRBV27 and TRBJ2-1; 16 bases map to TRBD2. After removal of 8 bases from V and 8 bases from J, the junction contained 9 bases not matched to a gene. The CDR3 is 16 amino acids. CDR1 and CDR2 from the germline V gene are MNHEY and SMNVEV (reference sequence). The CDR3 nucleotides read TGTGCCAGCCAAAGCCTGGGACTAGCGGGAGGGTATGAGCAGTTCTTC. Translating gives CASQSLGLAGGYEQFF.

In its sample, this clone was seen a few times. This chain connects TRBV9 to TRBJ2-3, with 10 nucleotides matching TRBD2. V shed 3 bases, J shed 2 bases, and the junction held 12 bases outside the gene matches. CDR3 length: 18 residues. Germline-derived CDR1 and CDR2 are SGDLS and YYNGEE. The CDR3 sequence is CASSGDQRLAGFTDTQYF. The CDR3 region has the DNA TGTGCCAGCAGCGGAGACCAAAGACTAGCGGGCTTCACAGATACGCAGTATTTT.

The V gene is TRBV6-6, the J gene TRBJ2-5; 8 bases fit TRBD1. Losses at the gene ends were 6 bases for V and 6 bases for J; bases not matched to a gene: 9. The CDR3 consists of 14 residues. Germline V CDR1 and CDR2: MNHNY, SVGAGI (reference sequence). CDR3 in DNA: TGTGCCAGCAGGGACCCAGGGGGCCTACAGACCCAGTACTTC. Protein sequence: CASRDPGGLQTQYF.

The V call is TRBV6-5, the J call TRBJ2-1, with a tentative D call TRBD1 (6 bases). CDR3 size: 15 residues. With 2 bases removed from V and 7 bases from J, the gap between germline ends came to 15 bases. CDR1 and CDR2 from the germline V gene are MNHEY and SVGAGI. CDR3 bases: TGTGCCAGCAGTTACCGCCCCCACAGGGTTAATGAGCAGTTCTTC. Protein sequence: CASSYRPHRVNEQFF.

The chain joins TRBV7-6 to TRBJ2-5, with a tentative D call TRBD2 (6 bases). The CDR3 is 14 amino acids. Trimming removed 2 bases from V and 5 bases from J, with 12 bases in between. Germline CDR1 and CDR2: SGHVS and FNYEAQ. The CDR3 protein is CASSLSGVGETQYF. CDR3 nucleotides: TGTGCCAGCAGCTTATCGGGGGTGGGGGAGACCCAGTACTTC.

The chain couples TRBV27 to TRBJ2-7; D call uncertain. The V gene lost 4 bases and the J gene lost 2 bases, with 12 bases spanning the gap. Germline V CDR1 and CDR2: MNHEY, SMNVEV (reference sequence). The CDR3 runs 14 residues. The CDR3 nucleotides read TGTGCCAGCAGTTCCCTCCCAGTCGCCTACGAGCAGTACTTC. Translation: CASSSLPVAYEQYF.

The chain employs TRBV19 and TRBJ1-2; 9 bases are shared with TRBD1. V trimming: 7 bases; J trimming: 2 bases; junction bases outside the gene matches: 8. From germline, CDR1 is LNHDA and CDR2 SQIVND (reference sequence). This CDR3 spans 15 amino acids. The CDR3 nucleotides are TGTGCCAGTATTCAGACCGGGACAGGGAACTATGGCTACACCTTC. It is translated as CASIQTGTGNYGYTF.

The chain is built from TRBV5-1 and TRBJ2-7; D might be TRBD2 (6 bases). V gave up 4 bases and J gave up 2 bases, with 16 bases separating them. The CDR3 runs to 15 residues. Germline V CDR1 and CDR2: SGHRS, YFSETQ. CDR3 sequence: CASSDGTLAAYEQYF. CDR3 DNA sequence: TGCGCCAGCAGCGACGGGACTCTTGCCGCCTACGAGCAGTACTTC.

In DNA, the CDR3 is TGTGCCAGCAGTTTCGGGTCTGGAAACACCATATATTTT. Protein product: CASSFGSGNTIYF. The chain has TRBV6-5 and TRBJ1-3; D ambiguous. Trimming shortened V by 4 bases and J by 1 base, and 5 bases separated the two germline ends. Looked up from germline, CDR1 is MNHEY and CDR2 is SVGAGI. The CDR3 length is 13 residues.

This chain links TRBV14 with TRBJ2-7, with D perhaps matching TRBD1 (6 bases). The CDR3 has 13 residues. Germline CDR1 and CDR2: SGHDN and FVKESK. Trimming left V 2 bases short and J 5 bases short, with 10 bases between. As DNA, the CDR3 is TGTGCCAGCAGCCAACCCTGGACAGACGAGCAGTACTTC. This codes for CASSQPWTDEQYF. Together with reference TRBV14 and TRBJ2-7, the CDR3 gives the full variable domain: EAGVTQFPSHSVIEKGQTVTLRCDPISGHDNLYWYRRVMGKEIKFLLHFVKESKQDESGMPNNRFLAERTGGTYSTLKVQPAELEDSGVYFCASSQPWTDEQYFGPGTRLTVT.

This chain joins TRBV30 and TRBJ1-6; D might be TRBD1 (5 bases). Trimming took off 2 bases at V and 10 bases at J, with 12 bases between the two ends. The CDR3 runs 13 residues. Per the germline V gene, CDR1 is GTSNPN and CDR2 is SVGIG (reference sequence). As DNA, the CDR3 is TGTGCCTGGAGTAGGGAGGGGCGGTCACCCCTCCACTTT. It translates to CAWSREGRSPLHF.

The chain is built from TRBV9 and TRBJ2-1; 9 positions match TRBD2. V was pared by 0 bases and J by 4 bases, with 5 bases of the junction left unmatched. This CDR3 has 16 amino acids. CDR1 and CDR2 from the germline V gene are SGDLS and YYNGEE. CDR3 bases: TGTGCCAGCAGCGTAGGGGCGGGAGGGCGGTACAATGAGCAGTTCTTC. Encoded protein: CASSVGAGGRYNEQFF.

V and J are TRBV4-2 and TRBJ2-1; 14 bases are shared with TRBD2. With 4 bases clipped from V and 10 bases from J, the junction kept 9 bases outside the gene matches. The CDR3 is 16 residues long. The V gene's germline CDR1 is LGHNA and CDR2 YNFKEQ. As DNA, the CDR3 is TGTGCCAGCAGCCGGACCGGACTAGCGGGAGGAGGGGAGCAGTTCTTC. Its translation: CASSRTGLAGGGEQFF.

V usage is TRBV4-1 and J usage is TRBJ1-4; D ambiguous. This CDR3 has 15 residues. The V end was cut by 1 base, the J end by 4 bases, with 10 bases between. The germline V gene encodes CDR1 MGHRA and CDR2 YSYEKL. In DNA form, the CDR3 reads TGCGCCAGCAGCCAAGTACCCGGGGTTAATGAAAAACTGTTTTTT. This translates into CASSQVPGVNEKLFF.

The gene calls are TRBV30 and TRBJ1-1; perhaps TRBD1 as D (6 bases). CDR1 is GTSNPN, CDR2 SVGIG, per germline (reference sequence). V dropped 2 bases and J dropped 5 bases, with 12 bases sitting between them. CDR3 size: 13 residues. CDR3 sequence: CAWSMGAGTEAFF. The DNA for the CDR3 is TGTGCCTGGAGTATGGGGGCTGGGACTGAAGCTTTCTTT.

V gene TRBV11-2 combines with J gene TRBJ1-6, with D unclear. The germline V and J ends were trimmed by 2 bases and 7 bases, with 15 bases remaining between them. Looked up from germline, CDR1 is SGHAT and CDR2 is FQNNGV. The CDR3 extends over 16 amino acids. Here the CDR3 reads CASSLIRTGLNSPLHF. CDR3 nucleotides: TGTGCCAGCAGCTTAATAAGAACTGGTTTGAATTCACCCCTCCACTTT.

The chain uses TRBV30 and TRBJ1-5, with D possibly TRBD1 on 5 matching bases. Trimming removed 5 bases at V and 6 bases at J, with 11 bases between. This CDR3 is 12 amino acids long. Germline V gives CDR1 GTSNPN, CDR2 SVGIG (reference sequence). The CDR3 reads CAWAGRGQPQHF. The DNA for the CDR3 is TGTGCCTGGGCAGGGAGGGGTCAGCCCCAGCATTTT.

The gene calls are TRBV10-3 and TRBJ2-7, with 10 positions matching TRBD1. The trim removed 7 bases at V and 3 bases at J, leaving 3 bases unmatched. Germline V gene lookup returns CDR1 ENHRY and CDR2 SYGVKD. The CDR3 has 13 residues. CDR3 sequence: CAINGQGGYEQYF. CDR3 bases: TGTGCCATCAATGGACAGGGGGGCTACGAGCAGTACTTC.

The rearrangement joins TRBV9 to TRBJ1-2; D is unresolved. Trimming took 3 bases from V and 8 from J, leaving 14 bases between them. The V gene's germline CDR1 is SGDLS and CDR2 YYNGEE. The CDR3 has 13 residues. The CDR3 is CASSADGVGGYTF. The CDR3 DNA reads TGTGCCAGCAGCGCCGACGGGGTCGGGGGCTACACCTTC.

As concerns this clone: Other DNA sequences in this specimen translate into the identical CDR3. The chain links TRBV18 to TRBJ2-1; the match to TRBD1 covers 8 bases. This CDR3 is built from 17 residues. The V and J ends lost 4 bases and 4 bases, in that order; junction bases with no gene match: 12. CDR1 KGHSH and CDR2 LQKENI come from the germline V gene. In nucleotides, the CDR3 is TGTGCCAGCTCACGAGACCGGGACAGGCCCAATTACAATGAGCAGTTCTTC. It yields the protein CASSRDRDRPNYNEQFF.

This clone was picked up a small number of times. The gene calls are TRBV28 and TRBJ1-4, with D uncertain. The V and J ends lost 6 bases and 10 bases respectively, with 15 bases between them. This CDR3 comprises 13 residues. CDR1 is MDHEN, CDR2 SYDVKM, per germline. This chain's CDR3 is CASRPKPKRKLFF. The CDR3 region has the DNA TGTGCCAGCAGGCCTAAACCGAAGAGAAAACTGTTTTTT.

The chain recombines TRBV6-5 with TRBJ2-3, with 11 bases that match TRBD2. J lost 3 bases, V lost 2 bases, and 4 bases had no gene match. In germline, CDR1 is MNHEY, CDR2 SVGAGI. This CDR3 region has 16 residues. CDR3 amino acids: CASSYVTSGATDTQYF. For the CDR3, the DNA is TGTGCCAGCAGTTACGTGACTAGCGGGGCGACAGATACGCAGTATTTT.

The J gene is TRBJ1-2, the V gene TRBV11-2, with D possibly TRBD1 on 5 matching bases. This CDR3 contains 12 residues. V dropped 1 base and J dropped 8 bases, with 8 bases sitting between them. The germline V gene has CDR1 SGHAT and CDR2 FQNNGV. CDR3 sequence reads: CASSLGSGGYTF. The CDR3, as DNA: TGTGCCAGCAGCTTAGGGTCAGGGGGCTACACCTTC.